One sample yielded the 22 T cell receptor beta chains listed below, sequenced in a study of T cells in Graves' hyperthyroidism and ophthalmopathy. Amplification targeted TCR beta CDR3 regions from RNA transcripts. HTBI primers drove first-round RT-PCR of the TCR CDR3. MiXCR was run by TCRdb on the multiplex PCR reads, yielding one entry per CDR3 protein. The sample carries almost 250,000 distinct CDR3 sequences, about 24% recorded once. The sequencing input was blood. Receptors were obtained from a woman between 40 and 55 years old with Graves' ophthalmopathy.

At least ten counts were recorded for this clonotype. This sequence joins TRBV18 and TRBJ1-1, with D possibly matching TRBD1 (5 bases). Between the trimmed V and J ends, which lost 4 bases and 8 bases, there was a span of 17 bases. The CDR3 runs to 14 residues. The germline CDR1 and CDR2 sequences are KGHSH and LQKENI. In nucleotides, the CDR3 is TGTGCCAGCTCACGGGACCGGAAAGAGTTGGAAGCTTTCTTT. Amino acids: CASSRDRKELEAFF. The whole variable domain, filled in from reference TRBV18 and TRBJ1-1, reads NAGVMQNPRHLVRRRGQEARLRCSPMKGHSHVYWYRQLPEEGLKFMVYLQKENIIDESGMPKERFSAEFPKEGPSILRIQQVVRGDSAAYFCASSRDRKELEAFFGQGTRLTVV.

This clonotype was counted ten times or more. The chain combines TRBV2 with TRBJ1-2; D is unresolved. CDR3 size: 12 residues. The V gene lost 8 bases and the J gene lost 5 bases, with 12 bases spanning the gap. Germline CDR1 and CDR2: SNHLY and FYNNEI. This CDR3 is CASLYSVYGYTF. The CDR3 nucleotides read TGTGCCAGCCTCTATTCGGTTTATGGCTACACCTTC. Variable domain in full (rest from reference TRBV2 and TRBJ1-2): EPEVTQTPSHQVTQMGQEVILRCVPISNHLYFYWYRQILGQKVEFLVSFYNNEISEKSEIFDDQFSVERPDGSNFTLKIRSTKLEDSAMYFCASLYSVYGYTFGSGTRLTVV.

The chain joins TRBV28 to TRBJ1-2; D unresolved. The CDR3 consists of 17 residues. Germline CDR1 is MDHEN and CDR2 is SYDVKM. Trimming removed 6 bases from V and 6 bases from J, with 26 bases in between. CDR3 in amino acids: CASRPSGNVLLGHGYTF. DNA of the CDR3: TGTGCCAGCAGGCCCAGTGGGAACGTGCTACTAGGGCATGGCTACACCTTC.

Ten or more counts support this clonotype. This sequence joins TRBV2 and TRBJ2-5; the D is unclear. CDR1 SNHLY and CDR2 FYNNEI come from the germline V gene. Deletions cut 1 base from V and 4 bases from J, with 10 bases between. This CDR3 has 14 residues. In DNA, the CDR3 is TGTGCCAGCAGTGAAGAGGCAGTCGGAGAGACCCAGTACTTC. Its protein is CASSEEAVGETQYF.

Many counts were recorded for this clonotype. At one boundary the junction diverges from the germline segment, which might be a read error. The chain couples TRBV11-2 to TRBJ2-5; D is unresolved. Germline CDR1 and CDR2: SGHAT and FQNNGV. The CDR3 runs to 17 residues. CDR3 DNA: TGTGCCTGCAGCTTAGGCATCGGGTGGGCTCTGTGGGAGACCCAGTACTTC. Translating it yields CACSLGIGWALWETQYF.

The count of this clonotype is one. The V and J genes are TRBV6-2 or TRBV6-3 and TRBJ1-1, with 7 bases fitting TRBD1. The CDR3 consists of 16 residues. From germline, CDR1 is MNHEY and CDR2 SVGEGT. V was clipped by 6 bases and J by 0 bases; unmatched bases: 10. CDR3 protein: CASRIDRDVMNTEAFF. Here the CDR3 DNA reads TGTGCCAGCAGAATCGACAGGGATGTGATGAACACTGAAGCTTTCTTT.

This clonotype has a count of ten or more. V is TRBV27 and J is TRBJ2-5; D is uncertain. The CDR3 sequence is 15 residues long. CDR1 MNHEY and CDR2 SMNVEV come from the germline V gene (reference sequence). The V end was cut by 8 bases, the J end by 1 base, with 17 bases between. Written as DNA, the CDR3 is TGTGCCAGCGAAAGGGTACGTGCAGGCCAAGAGACCCAGTACTTC. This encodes CASERVRAGQETQYF.

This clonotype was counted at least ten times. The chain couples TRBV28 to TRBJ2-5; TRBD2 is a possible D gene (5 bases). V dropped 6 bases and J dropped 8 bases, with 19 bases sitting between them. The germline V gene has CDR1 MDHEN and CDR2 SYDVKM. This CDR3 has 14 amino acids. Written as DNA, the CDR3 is TGTGCCAGCAGCCGCCCAGTGGGAGTCCGAACCCAGTACTTC. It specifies CASSRPVGVRTQYF. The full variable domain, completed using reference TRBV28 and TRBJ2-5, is DVKVTQSSRYLVKRTGEKVFLECVQDMDHENMFWYRQDPGLGLRLIYFSYDVKMKEKGDIPEGYSVSREKKERFSLILESASTNQTSMYLCASSRPVGVRTQYFGPGTRLLVL.

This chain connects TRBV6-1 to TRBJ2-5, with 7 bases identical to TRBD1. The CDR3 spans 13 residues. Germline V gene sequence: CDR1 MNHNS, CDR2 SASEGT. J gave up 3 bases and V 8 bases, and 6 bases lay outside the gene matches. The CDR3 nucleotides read TGTGCCAGCGAAGGACAGGTAGAAGAGACCCAGTACTTC. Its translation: CASEGQVEETQYF.

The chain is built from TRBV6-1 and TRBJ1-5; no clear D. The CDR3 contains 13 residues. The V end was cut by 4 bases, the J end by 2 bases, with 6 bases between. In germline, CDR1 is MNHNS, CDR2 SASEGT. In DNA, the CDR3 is TGTGCCAGCAGTGGAGACCGCAATCAGCCCCAGCATTTT. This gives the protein CASSGDRNQPQHF.

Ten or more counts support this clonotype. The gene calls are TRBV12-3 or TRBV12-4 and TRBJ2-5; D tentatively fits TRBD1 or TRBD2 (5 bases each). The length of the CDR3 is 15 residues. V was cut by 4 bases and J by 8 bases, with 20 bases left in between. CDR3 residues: CASSYGGVQGSTQYF. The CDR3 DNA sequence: TGTGCCAGCAGTTATGGGGGAGTCCAAGGGAGCACCCAGTACTTC.

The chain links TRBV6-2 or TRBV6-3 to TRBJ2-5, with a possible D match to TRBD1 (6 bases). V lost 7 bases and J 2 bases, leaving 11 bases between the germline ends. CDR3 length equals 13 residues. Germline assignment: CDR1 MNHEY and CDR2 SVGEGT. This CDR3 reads CASKRGGQETQYF. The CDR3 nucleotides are TGTGCCAGCAAAAGAGGGGGACAAGAGACCCAGTACTTC.

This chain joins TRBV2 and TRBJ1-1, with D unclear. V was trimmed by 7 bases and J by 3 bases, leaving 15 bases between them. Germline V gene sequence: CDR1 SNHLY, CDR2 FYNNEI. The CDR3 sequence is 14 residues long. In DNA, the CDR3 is TGTGCCAGCACTACGGGATCCCTAGACACTGAAGCTTTCTTT. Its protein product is CASTTGSLDTEAFF.

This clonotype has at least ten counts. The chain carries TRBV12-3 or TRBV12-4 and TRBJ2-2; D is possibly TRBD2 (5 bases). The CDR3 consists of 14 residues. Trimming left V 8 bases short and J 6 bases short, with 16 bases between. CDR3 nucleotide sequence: TGTGCCAGCTTCGGGAATCGAGGCCCCGGGGAGCTGTTTTTT. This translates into CASFGNRGPGELFF.

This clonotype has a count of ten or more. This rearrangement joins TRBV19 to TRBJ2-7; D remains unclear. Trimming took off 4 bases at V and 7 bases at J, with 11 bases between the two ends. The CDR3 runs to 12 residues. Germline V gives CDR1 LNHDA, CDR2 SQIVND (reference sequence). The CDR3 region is CASSTGLTEQYF. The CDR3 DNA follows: TGTGCCAGTAGTACGGGCCTGACTGAGCAGTACTTC.

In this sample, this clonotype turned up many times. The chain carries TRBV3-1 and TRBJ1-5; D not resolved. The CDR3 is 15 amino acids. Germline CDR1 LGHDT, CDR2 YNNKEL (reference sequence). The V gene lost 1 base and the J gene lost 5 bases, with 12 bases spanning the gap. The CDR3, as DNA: TGTGCCAGCAGCCAAGGGCGGGCTTCGTATCAGCCCCAGCATTTT. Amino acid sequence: CASSQGRASYQPQHF. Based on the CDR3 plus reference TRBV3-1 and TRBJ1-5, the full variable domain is DTAVSQTPKYLVTQMGNDKSIKCEQNLGHDTMYWYKQDSKKFLKIMFSYNNKELIINETVPNRFSPKSPDKAHLNLHINSLELGDSAVYFCASSQGRASYQPQHFGDGTRLSIL.

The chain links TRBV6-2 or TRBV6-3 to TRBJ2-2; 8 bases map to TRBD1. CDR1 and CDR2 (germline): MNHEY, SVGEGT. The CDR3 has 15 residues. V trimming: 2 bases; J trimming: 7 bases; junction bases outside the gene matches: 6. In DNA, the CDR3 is TGTGCCAGCAGTTACATGACAGGGGAATACGGGGAGCTGTTTTTT. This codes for CASSYMTGEYGELFF.

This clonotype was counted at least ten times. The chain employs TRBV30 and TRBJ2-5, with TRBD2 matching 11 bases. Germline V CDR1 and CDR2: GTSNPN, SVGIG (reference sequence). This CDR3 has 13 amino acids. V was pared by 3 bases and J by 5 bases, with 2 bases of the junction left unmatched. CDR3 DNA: TGTGCCTGGAGATTAGCGGGAGGGGAGACCCAGTACTTC. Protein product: CAWRLAGGETQYF.

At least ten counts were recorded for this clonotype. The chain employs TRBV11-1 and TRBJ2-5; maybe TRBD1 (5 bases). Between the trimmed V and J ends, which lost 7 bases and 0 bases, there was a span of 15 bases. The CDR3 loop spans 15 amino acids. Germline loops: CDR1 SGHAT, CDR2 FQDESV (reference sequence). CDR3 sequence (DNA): TGTGCCAGCAACGCTGGGGCTTTGTACCAAGAGACCCAGTACTTC. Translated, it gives CASNAGALYQETQYF.

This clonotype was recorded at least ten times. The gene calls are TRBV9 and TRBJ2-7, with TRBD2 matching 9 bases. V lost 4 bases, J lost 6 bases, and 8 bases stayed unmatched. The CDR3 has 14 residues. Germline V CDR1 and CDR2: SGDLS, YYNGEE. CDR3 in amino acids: CASSPSGTGLEQYF. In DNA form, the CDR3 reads TGTGCCAGCAGCCCTAGCGGGACGGGCCTCGAGCAGTACTTC.

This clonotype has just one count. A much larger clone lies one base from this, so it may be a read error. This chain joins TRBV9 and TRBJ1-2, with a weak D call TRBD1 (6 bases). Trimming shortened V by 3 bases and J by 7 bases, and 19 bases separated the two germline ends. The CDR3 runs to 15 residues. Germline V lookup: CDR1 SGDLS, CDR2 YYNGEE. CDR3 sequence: CASSASYRGFGGYTF. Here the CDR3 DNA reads TGTGCCAGCAGCGCCTCATATAGGGGGTTTGGTGGCTACACCTTC.

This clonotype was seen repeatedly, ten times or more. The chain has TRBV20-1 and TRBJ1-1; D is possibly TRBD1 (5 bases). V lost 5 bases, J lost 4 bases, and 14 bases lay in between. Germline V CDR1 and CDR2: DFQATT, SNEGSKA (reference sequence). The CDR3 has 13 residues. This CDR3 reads CSAPLGGFTEAFF. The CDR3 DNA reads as TGCAGTGCTCCTCTGGGGGGTTTCACTGAAGCTTTCTTT.